This TCR beta chain was documented in a study of T cell responses to AZD1222 COVID-19 vaccine. Sequencing was performed with immunoSEQ multiplex PCR; in TCRdb, only in-frame clones are kept and a portion is missing. Among 150,000 or so clones, 90% to 95% were seen once, and the ten largest hold around 1.9%. Trimming took off 5 bases at V and 9 bases at J, with 14 bases between the two ends. Germline values: CDR1 SGHTA, CDR2 FQGNSA. This CDR3 region has 12 residues. About this clone itself: Its antigen is not known.

Study-level findings and limits: Recipients of two AZD1222 doses showed rising Spike-specific TCR breadth and depth.

This TCR came from an adult in good health. The rearrangement links TRBV7-2 to TRBJ2-7, with D possibly called TRBD1 or TRBD2 (5 bases each). The sample here was peripheral blood, taken on day 0 of AZD1222 vaccination. The CDR3 sequence is CASSPPGTGQYF. In DNA, the CDR3 is TGTGCCAGCAGCCCCCCTGGGACGGGGCAGTACTTC.